Listed here are 18 T cell receptor beta chains from one sample, sequenced in a study of T cells after yellow fever vaccination. From the 5' RACE reads, TCRdb called clonotypes with MiXCR, one entry per CDR3 protein. The sample lists about 260,000 distinct CDR3 sequences, over 10% occurring once. The sequencing here drew on CD4+ T cells sorted from PBMCs, taken 45 days after the yellow fever booster vaccination. These TCRs come from a man aged 25-45 years who received the YFV17D yellow fever vaccine.

This clonotype was counted a few times. The rearrangement uses TRBV20-1 and TRBJ2-5, with 10 bases that match TRBD2. The CDR3 covers 13 residues. From germline, CDR1 is DFQATT and CDR2 SNEGSKA (reference sequence). V was pared by 5 bases and J by 4 bases, with 4 bases of the junction left unmatched. The CDR3: CSALLAGRETQYF. DNA of the CDR3: TGCAGTGCTCTACTAGCGGGGCGAGAGACCCAGTACTTC.

This clonotype was detected ten times or more. The J gene is TRBJ1-4, the V gene TRBV5-1; D ambiguous. The CDR3 is made up of 14 amino acids. CDR1 and CDR2 from the germline V gene are SGHRS and YFSETQ. Trimming left V 0 bases short and J 4 bases short, with 7 bases between. The CDR3, as DNA: TGCGCCAGCAGCTTGGGACAACTTAATGAAAAACTGTTTTTT. It is translated as CASSLGQLNEKLFF. The variable domain in full, completed from reference TRBV5-1 and TRBJ1-4, reads KAGVTQTPRYLIKTRGQQVTLSCSPISGHRSVSWYQQTPGQGLQFLFEYFSETQRNKGNFPGRFSGRQFSNSRSEMNVSTLELGDSALYLCASSLGQLNEKLFFGSGTQLSVL.

This clonotype was recorded at least ten times. This rearrangement joins TRBV12-3 or TRBV12-4 to TRBJ2-3, with D perhaps matching TRBD2 (5 bases). V was clipped by 2 bases and J by 4 bases, with 13 bases between them. This CDR3 is 15 amino acids long. DNA of the CDR3: TGTGCCAGCAGTTTACGGAGGATAAGCTCAGATACGCAGTATTTT. This codes for CASSLRRISSDTQYF.

V gene TRBV27 combines with J gene TRBJ2-5, with D possibly matching TRBD1 (5 bases). The CDR3 totals 18 residues. Trimming took off 4 bases at V and 1 base at J, with 22 bases between the two ends. Per germline, CDR1 MNHEY and CDR2 SMNVEV (reference sequence). The CDR3: CASSYRGRSLRPQETQYF. CDR3 bases: TGTGCCAGCAGTTATAGGGGCCGTTCTCTCCGGCCCCAAGAGACCCAGTACTTC.

This clonotype was picked up a small number of times. The gene calls are TRBV5-1 and TRBJ1-1; possible D gene TRBD1, 6 bases. This CDR3 comprises 15 residues. V lost 0 bases, J lost 1 base, and 10 bases lay in between. Germline loops: CDR1 SGHRS, CDR2 YFSETQ. DNA for the CDR3: TGCGCCAGCAGCTTGGGGGGGCAACCGAACACTGAAGCTTTCTTT. This gives the protein CASSLGGQPNTEAFF.

The chain recombines TRBV20-1 with TRBJ2-7; 9 bases are a match to TRBD2. The germline V gene has CDR1 DFQATT and CDR2 SNEGSKA (reference sequence). Germline trimming cut 0 bases from V and 2 bases from J; bases unmatched to any gene: 5. The CDR3 extends over 15 amino acids. The CDR3 sequence: CSARDRRTSAYEQYF. The CDR3 nucleotides read TGCAGTGCTAGAGATAGGAGGACTAGCGCCTACGAGCAGTACTTC.

The chain links TRBV5-4 to TRBJ2-1, with a weak D call TRBD2 (6 bases). The CDR3 has 14 amino acids. Germline values: CDR1 SGHNT, CDR2 YYREEE (reference sequence). With 1 base removed from V and 7 bases from J, the gap between germline ends came to 12 bases. The CDR3 DNA is TGTGCCAGCAGCTTGACCTATAGCGGTAATGAGCAGTTCTTC. Its protein product is CASSLTYSGNEQFF.

The chain combines TRBV4-3 with TRBJ2-2; perhaps TRBD1 as D (6 bases). The germline V gene encodes CDR1 LGHNA and CDR2 YSLEER. CDR3 length equals 14 residues. V was shortened by 0 bases and J by 6 bases, with 8 bases between the two germline ends. The CDR3 DNA sequence: TGCGCCAGCAGCCAAGACAGGGGTCCCGGGGAGCTGTTTTTT. Amino acids: CASSQDRGPGELFF.

This clonotype showed up just a few times. V is TRBV21-1 and J is TRBJ1-2. TRBV21-1 is designated a pseudogene. This CDR3 spans 11 amino acids. CDR3 DNA sequence: TGTGCTATCATGGACTTCTATGGCTACACCTTC. This encodes CAIMDFYGYTF.

The chain employs TRBV12-3 or TRBV12-4 and TRBJ2-7; 9 bases are shared with TRBD2. The V gene end was trimmed by 6 bases and the J gene end by 0 bases; junction bases not matched to a gene: 6. The CDR3 loop spans 15 amino acids. For the CDR3, the DNA is TGTGCCAGCAGAGGACTAGCGAACAGCTCCTACGAGCAGTACTTC. As protein: CASRGLANSSYEQYF.

CDR3 nucleotides: TGTGCCAGTTCCGTGGGGGAAAGGGAGACCCAGTACTTC. Protein: CASSVGERETQYF. The chain has TRBV10-3 and TRBJ2-5; D possibly matches TRBD1 or TRBD2 (5 bases each). The CDR3 runs 13 residues. V lost 10 bases, J lost 5 bases, and 17 bases lay in between. CDR1 is ENHRY and CDR2 is SYGVKD in the germline V gene.

This clonotype was counted between two and nine times. J is TRBJ2-3 and V is TRBV10-3, with TRBD2 matching over 8 bases. Per the germline V gene, CDR1 is ENHRY and CDR2 is SYGVKD. This CDR3 is 15 amino acids long. With 6 bases clipped from V and 0 bases from J, the junction kept 5 bases outside the gene matches. CDR3 coding DNA: TGTGCCATCAGGTTAGCGGGAAGAAGCACAGATACGCAGTATTTT. Translating gives CAIRLAGRSTDTQYF.

This clonotype occurred many times. This chain connects TRBV20-1 to TRBJ2-2, with D possibly TRBD2 on 5 matching bases. CDR3 length: 13 residues. Germline lookup yields CDR1 DFQATT and CDR2 SNEGSKA (reference sequence). The V end lost 6 bases, the J end lost 6 bases, and 14 bases lay between the germline ends. The CDR3 region has the DNA TGCAGTGCCCTTTCCGGACTGCCCGGGGAGCTGTTTTTT. It translates to CSALSGLPGELFF.

This clonotype appeared a few times. The rearrangement uses TRBV6-1 and TRBJ1-3; D ambiguous. The germline V gene encodes CDR1 MNHNS and CDR2 SASEGT. V was cut by 5 bases and J by 7 bases, with 15 bases left in between. This CDR3 contains 14 residues. Written as DNA, the CDR3 is TGTGCCAGCAGTACGGGCCCCACGCGCAACACCATATATTTT. Its translation: CASSTGPTRNTIYF.

Ten or more counts support this clonotype. CDR3 bases: TGCAGCGTTGAAGATTCAGGGGGCTACGAGCAGTACTTC. Its protein product is CSVEDSGGYEQYF. This rearrangement joins TRBV29-1 to TRBJ2-7; 7 bases match TRBD1. From germline, CDR1 is SQVTM and CDR2 ANQGSEA. J gave up 3 bases and V 0 bases, and 2 bases lay outside the gene matches. The CDR3 length is 13 residues.

This clonotype was seen a few times. The chain has TRBV5-6 and TRBJ2-3; a weak D match, TRBD2 (6 bases). The germline V and J ends were trimmed by 1 base and 3 bases, with 9 bases remaining between them. Germline V lookup: CDR1 SGHDT, CDR2 YYEEEE. The CDR3 is 14 amino acids. The DNA of the CDR3 is TGTGCCAGCAGCTTGTTAGCGGCGACAGATACGCAGTATTTT. Translating it yields CASSLLAATDTQYF. Supplemented by reference TRBV5-6 and TRBJ2-3, the full variable domain reads DAGVTQSPTHLIKTRGQQVTLRCSPKSGHDTVSWYQQALGQGPQFIFQYYEEEERQRGNFPDRFSGHQFPNYSSELNVNALLLGDSALYLCASSLLAATDTQYFGPGTRLTVL.

This clonotype was seen a few times. The chain is built from TRBV6-5 and TRBJ1-1; tentatively, D is TRBD1 (6 bases). There are 14 residues in the CDR3. Germline V lookup: CDR1 MNHEY, CDR2 SVGAGI. V lost 5 bases and J 2 bases, leaving 12 bases between the germline ends. This CDR3 reads CASSNRAPNTEAFF. The CDR3 coding sequence is TGTGCCAGCAGTAACAGGGCCCCTAACACTGAAGCTTTCTTT.

This clonotype turned up a few times. V usage is TRBV5-1 and J usage is TRBJ2-3; 7 nucleotides match TRBD2. The CDR3 spans 16 residues. Per germline, CDR1 SGHRS and CDR2 YFSETQ. Germline trimming cut 0 bases from V and 6 bases from J; bases unmatched to any gene: 10. This CDR3 reads CASSLVLAVGGDTQYF. As DNA, the CDR3 is TGCGCCAGCAGCTTGGTCCTAGCGGTAGGTGGGGATACGCAGTATTTT.